This TCR beta chain was sequenced in a study of CD8+ T cells in alopecia areata (dated 2018 in TCRdb). Broadly, across the study: The treated patients took part in an open-label pilot trial in which moderate-to-severe alopecia areata was treated with oral tofacitinib at 5 to 10 mg twice daily. Tofacitinib was given for 6 to 18 months, followed by 6 months of follow-up off drug to assess delayed response and recurrence. The SALT score, which quantifies the percentage of affected scalp surface area, was used to measure disease severity in treated patients. In both human patients and the C3H/HeJ mouse model, the study applied high-throughput TCRbeta sequencing to look at T cell clonal expansion in alopecia areata. On the human side, TCRbeta sequencing was run on scalp tissue and on sorted CD4+ and CD8+ peripheral blood T cells from healthy controls and from alopecia areata patients with either patchy or totalis/universalis disease. Tofacitinib-treated patients had biopsies at baseline and at 4 and 24 weeks of treatment, with a later scalp biopsy in several patients. Scalp clonality was compared across normal scalp (n=4), patchy alopecia areata scalp (n=8), and alopecia totalis/universalis scalp (n=8). RNA was extracted with the PAXgene miRNA kit for fixed scalp, the miRNeasy kit for PBMCs, and the RNeasy kit for mouse skin. TCRbeta CDR3 regions were amplified by immunoSEQ multiplex PCR using 35 Vbeta forward and 13 Jbeta reverse primers. Results and caveats for the whole study, not just this receptor: Compared with normal scalp, lesional scalp had higher clonality and more expanded CD8+ clones, particularly in alopecia totalis/universalis, a pattern that suggests antigenic drive. Because the treated cohort was small and had only one nonresponder, larger studies are needed to examine links between baseline CD8+ expansion and response. Shared TCR sequences between patients were less evident than in mice, which may be partly attributable to HLA diversity in the patient population. During tofacitinib treatment, many expanded lesional clones stuck around in both scalp and blood, and this persistence may partly explain why relapse happens after treatment is stopped. Scalp TCR repertoire analysis is complicated because resident alphabeta T cells in normal human skin are also sequenced, whereas mouse skin is dominated by gammadelta T cells. Tofacitinib significantly decreased scalp clonality and the number of expanded CD8+ clones among the top 100 scalp clones.

Per the publication, the treatment or condition label means: oral pan-JAK inhibitor, 5-10 mg twice daily. From alopecia areata patients, peripheral blood was collected along with lesional scalp punch biopsies. PBMCs were separated by density centrifugation and stained for CD3, CD4 and CD8, after which CD4+ and CD8+ T cells were sorted on a FACSAria. Receptors were amplified or captured by the immunoSEQ multiplex PCR assay. RNA was extracted from all samples and reverse transcribed into cDNA, which served as template for TCR sequencing. First-strand cDNA was synthesized with SuperScript III using a 2:1 mix of oligo-dT and random hexamers. A synthetic immune receptor repertoire was used to gauge amplification bias, and whatever bias remained was removed computationally. The authors' pipeline ran thus. After raw reads were preprocessed to remove errors, the CDR3 was defined following IMGT conventions as running from the conserved cysteine to phenylalanine. To get clonality, Shannon entropy was normalized by log2 of the number of productive unique TCRs and the result was subtracted from 1. CD4 or CD8 identity of scalp clones was inferred by cross-referencing scalp TCRbeta sequences with sorted blood CD4 and CD8 repertoires. In TCRdb, the immuneACCESS table is reduced to in-frame sequences with V and J assigned. These tables do not hold every clone; where another copy was compared, an unresolved V gene accounts for under half, and the others remain unexplained. V and J calls and clone size follow that table, whereas D and trimming were derived from the DNA. This sample comprises about 180,000 clones, 40% to 55% of them detected only once. In total, the top ten clones hold roughly a tenth of the sample.

On this clone itself: Its antigen target is currently unknown. Base qualities were left out, and no much larger clone turns up one base away.

Reading from cysteine to phenylalanine, the CDR3 counts 12 amino acids. The CDR3 DNA has 36 bases and is translated from base 1. As encoded in the germline V gene, CDR1 is MNHEY while CDR2 is SVGAGI. Deletion took 4 bases off V and 8 bases off J, with a span of 11 bases between the germline ends. The sequence is built from TRBV6-5 and TRBJ1-2, with the D gene too uncertain to name. This specimen consisted of CD8+ T cells sorted from blood, obtained at roughly week 52, from a patient treated with tofacitinib. This clonotype was obtained from a human donor with alopecia areata. CDR3 protein: CASSSDGYGYTF. DNA sequence: TGTGCCAGCAGTTCGGATGGCTACGGCTACACCTTC.